The next 9 T cell receptor beta chains were all read from a single sample in a study of shared clonotypes between healthy human individuals (dated by TCRdb to 2018 to 2021). The library was prepared using the immunoSEQ multiplex PCR assay. TCRdb provides this immuneACCESS table in a form limited to in-frame rearrangements. Some clones are lacking; in checked studies, under half of them reflect an unresolved V gene, and why the rest are absent is not known. The sample data list some 2,500,000 clones, and 93% of these were observed just once. The ten largest clones capture approximately 0.37% of the sample. Sequenced sample: naive CD4+ T cells from PBMCs. The sample's cell subset or site label, decoded: CD45RA+ positively selected. All receptors derive from a man aged 18 to 29 in good health. Some clones in this sample may be carry-over from other donors' samples.

The chain carries TRBV29-1 and TRBJ2-5; D might be TRBD1 or TRBD2, each matching 5 bases. Trimming took off 2 bases at V and 6 bases at J, with 13 bases between the two ends. CDR3 length equals 13 residues. CDR1 SQVTM and CDR2 ANQGSEA come from the germline V gene. The CDR3 DNA reads as TGCAGCGTTGAATTGGGTCAGGGACAGACCCAGTACTTC. Amino acid sequence: CSVELGQGQTQYF.

In this sample, this clone turned up once. The chain uses TRBV19 and TRBJ2-1, with D maybe TRBD2 (6 bases). CDR1 is LNHDA, CDR2 SQIVND, per germline (reference sequence). The CDR3 totals 14 residues. V lost 3 bases and J 3 bases, leaving 9 bases between the germline ends. CDR3 amino acids: CASSMREFYNEQFF. DNA for the CDR3: TGTGCCAGTAGTATGCGGGAATTCTACAATGAGCAGTTCTTC.

The V and J genes are TRBV30 and TRBJ1-5, with a tentative D call TRBD1 (6 bases). The germline V and J ends were trimmed by 2 bases and 14 bases, with 16 bases remaining between them. This CDR3 has 12 residues. Germline V gene lookup returns CDR1 GTSNPN and CDR2 SVGIG (reference sequence). This CDR3 reads CAWSPGSGHEHF. CDR3 nucleotide sequence: TGTGCCTGGAGTCCGGGTTCGGGACATGAGCATTTT.

This clone was counted once. The CDR3 DNA sequence: TGTGCCAGCAGTCTCCCGTTTGGGGTCACCATATATTTT. Protein sequence: CASSLPFGVTIYF. V is TRBV28 and J is TRBJ1-3; D uncertain. V was trimmed by 5 bases and J by 9 bases, leaving 14 bases between them. CDR1 is MDHEN and CDR2 is SYDVKM in the germline V gene. The CDR3 sequence is 13 residues long.

The chain has TRBV6-1 and TRBJ2-7, with D perhaps assigned TRBD1 or TRBD2 (6 bases each). This CDR3 has 15 amino acids. The V and J ends lost 3 bases and 5 bases respectively, with 17 bases between them. The germline gives CDR1 MNHNS, CDR2 SASEGT. CDR3 nucleotides: TGTGCCAGCAGTGAGGGAGTGAGGGGGGACAACGAGCAGTACTTC. Translation gives CASSEGVRGDNEQYF.

The chain employs TRBV7-2 and TRBJ2-2; no clear D. The CDR3 extends over 13 amino acids. The V gene's germline CDR1 is SGHTA and CDR2 FQGNSA. V was trimmed by 3 bases and J by 7 bases, leaving 9 bases between them. The CDR3 region is CASSFGVGGELFF. CDR3 coding DNA: TGTGCCAGCAGCTTTGGGGTGGGCGGGGAGCTGTTTTTT.

The chain combines TRBV5-1 with TRBJ1-4, with TRBD1 identical over 8 bases. The germline gives CDR1 SGHRS, CDR2 YFSETQ. CDR3 length: 15 amino acids. Trimming at V came to 3 bases and at J to 8 bases, leaving 9 bases not matched to a gene. The CDR3: CASSSTGGGQEKLFF. The CDR3 nucleotides read TGCGCCAGCAGCTCCACAGGGGGTGGTCAGGAAAAACTGTTTTTT.

Worth noting for this clone: Other DNA variants within this sample encode the same CDR3. V is TRBV7-9 and J is TRBJ2-7, with TRBD1 identical over 7 bases. The CDR3 contains 14 residues. With V trimmed by 5 bases and J by 2 bases, 6 bases remained unmatched. From germline, CDR1 is SEHNR and CDR2 FQNEAQ (reference sequence). CDR3 bases: TGTGCCAGCAGCCCTCGACAGGGACCCTACGAGCAGTACTTC. This gives the protein CASSPRQGPYEQYF.

This clone has just a few counts. V is TRBV9 and J is TRBJ1-1; D gene uncertain. Trimming pared 10 bases from V and 6 bases from J, leaving 10 bases between. The CDR3 has 10 residues. CDR1 and CDR2 (germline): SGDLS, YYNGEE. In nucleotides, the CDR3 is TGTGCCGGGCGTCAGGCTGAAGCTTTCTTT. Translated, it gives CAGRQAEAFF.